Listed below are T cell receptor beta chains from one sample, sequenced in a study of cytomegalovirus exposure and HLA in healthy donors. Profiled with immunoSEQ multiplex PCR; TCRdb holds only in-frame clones, not every one. The table includes about 98,000 clones, about 81% detected once. The sample taken for sequencing was PBMCs. These receptors originate from a man aged 18-30 years in good health and CMV-seropositive. The CDR3 runs from the conserved cysteine through the conserved F or W. The D gene is left open where the match is weak. The size field is filled for only some rows; it gives once, few, many or a size class.

>NA|TRBJ1-5|NA|TRBV10-3
TGTGCCATCAGTGAAGGGGGTATCAATCAGCCCCAGCATTTT
CAISEGGINQPQHF
>TRBD1|TRBJ2-2|once|TRBV7-3
TGTGCCAGCAGCCCAGGGACAGGGAACACCGGGGAGCTGTTTTTT
CASSPGTGNTGELFF
>NA|TRBJ1-2|NA|TRBV2
TGTGCCAGCGTGGACAAGCGCTACACCTTC
CASVDKRYTF
>NA|TRBJ2-7|NA|TRBV14
TGTGCCAGCAGCCGCGCGACAGGCCTCCGGACCTACGAGCAGTACTTC
CASSRATGLRTYEQYF
>NA|TRBJ1-3|NA|TRBV30
TGTGCCTGGAGTGTAGGGCAGGGAGGAAACACCATATATTTT
CAWSVGQGGNTIYF
>NA|TRBJ1-3|NA|TRBV5-8
TGTGCCAGCAGCTTGGCTGACAGTTTGACTGGAAACACCATATATTTT
CASSLADSLTGNTIYF
>NA|TRBJ2-7|NA|TRBV7-8
TGTGCCAGCAGCTTAGCGGGGGGGCCCTTCCAGCAGTACTTC
CASSLAGGPFQQYF
>NA|TRBJ2-1|NA|TRBV5-1
TGCGCCAGCAGCTTGAAAGAGGCGACGCACCCCAATGAGCAGTTCTTC
CASSLKEATHPNEQFF
>TRBD2|TRBJ2-1|NA|TRBV9
TGTGCCAGCAGCGTCAGAGCGGGGGGCTTGGCGGCTGAGCAGTTCTTC
CASSVRAGGLAAEQFF
>TRBD2|TRBJ2-5|NA|TRBV4-1
TGCGCCAGCAGCCATCGCGGGGGGGCTCAGGAGACCCAGTACTTC
CASSHRGGAQETQYF
>NA|TRBJ1-1|NA|TRBV5-1
TGCGCCAGCAGCGTCAACCAGGGGAGTTGGGCTGAAGCTTTCTTT
CASSVNQGSWAEAFF
>TRBD1|TRBJ2-1|NA|TRBV11-3
TGTGCCAGCAGCCATAACCGGGACAGGGGGGGCAATGAGCAGTTCTTC
CASSHNRDRGGNEQFF
>NA|TRBJ1-6|NA|TRBV30
TGTGCCTGGAGTGTAGCCAGGGCTAATTCACCCCTCCACTTT
CAWSVARANSPLHF
>TRBD1|TRBJ1-3|NA|TRBV29-1
TGCAGCGTTGGCCGGGGACAGGGTGGAAACACCATATATTTT
CSVGRGQGGNTIYF
>TRBD1|TRBJ1-1|NA|TRBV10-3
TGTGCCATCAGTGGGGGGACAGGGGGCCCAAACACTGAAGCTTTCTTT
CAISGGTGGPNTEAFF
>NA|TRBJ2-2|once|TRBV25-1
TGTGCCAGCAGTGAATCCTGGGGGGGGCAGGGTACCGGGGAGCTGTTTTTT
CASSESWGGQGTGELFF